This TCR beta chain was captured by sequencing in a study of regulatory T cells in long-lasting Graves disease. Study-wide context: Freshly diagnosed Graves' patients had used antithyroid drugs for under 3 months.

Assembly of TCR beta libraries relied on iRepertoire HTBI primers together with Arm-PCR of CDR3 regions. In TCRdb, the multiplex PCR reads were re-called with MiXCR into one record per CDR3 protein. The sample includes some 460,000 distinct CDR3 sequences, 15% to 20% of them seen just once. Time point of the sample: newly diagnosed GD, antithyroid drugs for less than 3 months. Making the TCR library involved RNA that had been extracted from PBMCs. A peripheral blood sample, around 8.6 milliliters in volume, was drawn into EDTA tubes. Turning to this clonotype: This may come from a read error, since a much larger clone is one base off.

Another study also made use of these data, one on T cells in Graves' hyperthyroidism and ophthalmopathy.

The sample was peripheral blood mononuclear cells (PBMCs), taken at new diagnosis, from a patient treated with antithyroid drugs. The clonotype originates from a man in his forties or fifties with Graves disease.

The CDR3 here is CASTRAWENQPQHF. The DNA of the CDR3 is TGTGCCAGCACCCGGGCGTGGGAGAATCAGCCCCAGCATTTT. The chain has TRBV2 and TRBJ1-5; D not certain. The CDR3 covers 14 residues. CDR1 and CDR2 from the germline V gene are SNHLY and FYNNEI. Deletions cut 7 bases from V and 4 bases from J, with 14 bases between.